This TCR beta chain originates from a study of patients and donors after allogeneic stem cell transplantation. This CDR3 has 15 residues. CDR1 and CDR2 (germline): SGHDN, FVKESK. The V and J ends lost 5 bases and 0 bases respectively, with 13 bases between them. In TCRdb, the RT-PCR reads were re-called with MiXCR into one record per CDR3 protein. The repertoire holds 900,000 to 1,000,000 distinct CDR3 sequences, with roughly 18% as singletons. The table lists this clonotype with a few counts. The clonotype was recovered from a human donor who was either an allogeneic HSCT recipient or a stem cell or donor lymphocyte infusion donor (not recorded which). It is not recorded whose cells these are; they may come from a transplant donor. The genes are TRBV14 and TRBJ1-2; D ambiguous. Material for sequencing was blood, either unsorted or a sorted T cell fraction (not recorded which). CDR3 DNA: TGTGCCAGCAGCATGGATCGCAGAGCTAACTATGGCTACACCTTC. Translated, it gives CASSMDRRANYGYTF.